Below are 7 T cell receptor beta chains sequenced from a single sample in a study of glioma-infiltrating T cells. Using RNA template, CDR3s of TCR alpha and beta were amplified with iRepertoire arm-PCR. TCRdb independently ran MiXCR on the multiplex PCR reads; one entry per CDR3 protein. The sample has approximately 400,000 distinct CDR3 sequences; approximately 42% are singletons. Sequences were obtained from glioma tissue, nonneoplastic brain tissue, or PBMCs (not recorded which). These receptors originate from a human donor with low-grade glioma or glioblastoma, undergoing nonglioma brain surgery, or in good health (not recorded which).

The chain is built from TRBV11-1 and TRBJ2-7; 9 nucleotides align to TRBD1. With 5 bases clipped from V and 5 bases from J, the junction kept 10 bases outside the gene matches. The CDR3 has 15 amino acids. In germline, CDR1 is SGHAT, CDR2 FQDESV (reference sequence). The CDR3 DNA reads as TGTGCCAGCAGCCCAAGGCGGGACAGGGAAGACGAGCAGTACTTC. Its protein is CASSPRRDREDEQYF. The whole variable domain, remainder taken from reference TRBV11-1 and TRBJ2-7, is EAEVAQSPRYKITEKSQAVAFWCDPISGHATLYWYRQILGQGPELLVQFQDESVVDDSQLPKDRFSAERLKGVDSTLKIQPAELGDSAMYLCASSPRRDREDEQYFGPGTRLTVT.

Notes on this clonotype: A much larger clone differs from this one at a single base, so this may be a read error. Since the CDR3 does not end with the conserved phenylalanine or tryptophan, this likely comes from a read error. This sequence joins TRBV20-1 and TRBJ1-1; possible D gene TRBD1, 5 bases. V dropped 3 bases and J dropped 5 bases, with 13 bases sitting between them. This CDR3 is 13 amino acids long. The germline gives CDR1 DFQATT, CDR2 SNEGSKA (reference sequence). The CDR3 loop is CSARVGGKTEAFL. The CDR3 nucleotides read TGCAGTGCTAGGGTGGGGGGGAAGACTGAAGCTTTCCTT.

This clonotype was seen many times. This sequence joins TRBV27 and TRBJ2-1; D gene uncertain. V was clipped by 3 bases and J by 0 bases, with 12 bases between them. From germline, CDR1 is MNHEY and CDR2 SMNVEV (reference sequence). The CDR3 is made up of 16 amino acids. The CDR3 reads CASSFTAPSSYNEQFF. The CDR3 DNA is TGTGCCAGCAGTTTTACCGCTCCTAGCTCCTACAATGAGCAGTTCTTC.

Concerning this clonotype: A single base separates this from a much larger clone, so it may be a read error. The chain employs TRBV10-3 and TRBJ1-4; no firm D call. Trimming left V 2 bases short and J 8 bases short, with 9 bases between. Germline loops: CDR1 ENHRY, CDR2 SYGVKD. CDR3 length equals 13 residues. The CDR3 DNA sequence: TGTGCCATCAGTGAGGCGAGACAAGAAAAACTGTTTTTT. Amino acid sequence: CAISEARQEKLFF.

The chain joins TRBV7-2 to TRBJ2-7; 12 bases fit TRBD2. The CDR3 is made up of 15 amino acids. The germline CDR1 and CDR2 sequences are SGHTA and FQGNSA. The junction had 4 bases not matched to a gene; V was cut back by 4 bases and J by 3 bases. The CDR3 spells CASSSGLAGFYEQYF. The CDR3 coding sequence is TGTGCCAGCAGCTCAGGACTAGCGGGATTCTACGAGCAGTACTTC.

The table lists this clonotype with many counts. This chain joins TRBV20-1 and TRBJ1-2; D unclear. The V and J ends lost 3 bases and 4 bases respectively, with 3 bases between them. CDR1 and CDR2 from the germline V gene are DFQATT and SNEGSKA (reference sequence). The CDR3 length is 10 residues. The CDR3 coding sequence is TGCAGTGCTAGCCTCTATGGCTACACCTTC. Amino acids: CSASLYGYTF.

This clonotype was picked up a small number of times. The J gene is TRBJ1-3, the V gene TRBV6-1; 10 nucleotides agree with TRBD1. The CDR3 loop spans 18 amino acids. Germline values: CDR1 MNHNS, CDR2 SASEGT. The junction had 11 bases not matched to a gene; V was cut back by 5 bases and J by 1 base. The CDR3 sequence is CASSPVPGQGMSGNTIYF. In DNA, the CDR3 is TGTGCCAGCAGTCCTGTACCGGGACAGGGGATGTCTGGAAACACCATATATTTT.